What follows are 30 T cell receptor beta chains derived from one specimen sequenced in a study of graft-versus-host responses after intestinal transplantation. Profiling relied on immunoSEQ multiplex PCR, and the TCRdb table lists in-frame clones only, not all of them. The profile covers some 96,000 clones, with more than 75% appearing a single time and about 0.9% taken by the ten largest. No antigen has been assigned to these receptors. The sample consisted of unstimulated CD4+ T cells sorted from spleen or lymph node cells, taken before transplant. These receptors all stem from a human donor who was the organ donor for an intestinal transplant.

A single count supports this clone. The chain combines TRBV28 with TRBJ1-6; 7 bases fit TRBD1. The CDR3 loop spans 17 amino acids. Per the germline V gene, CDR1 is MDHEN and CDR2 is SYDVKM. V was clipped by 4 bases and J by 0 bases; unmatched bases: 6. The DNA of the CDR3 is TGTGCCAGCAGTTCTCGACAGGGCCGCTCCTATAATTCACCCCTCCACTTT. Residues: CASSSRQGRSYNSPLHF.

This clone was observed a single time. The V and J genes are TRBV2 and TRBJ1-5; D not resolved. Trimming shortened V by 0 bases and J by 9 bases, and 18 bases separated the two germline ends. The CDR3 is 16 residues long. CDR1 and CDR2 (germline): SNHLY, FYNNEI. The DNA of the CDR3 is TGTGCCAGCAGTGAAGCGCTTCTTCTGGGCTTGGTGCCCCAGCATTTT. Its protein is CASSEALLLGLVPQHF. The variable domain in full, completed from reference TRBV2 and TRBJ1-5, reads EPEVTQTPSHQVTQMGQEVILRCVPISNHLYFYWYRQILGQKVEFLVSFYNNEISEKSEIFDDQFSVERPDGSNFTLKIRSTKLEDSAMYFCASSEALLLGLVPQHFGDGTRLSIL.

The J gene is TRBJ2-7, the V gene TRBV15, with unresolved D. V gave up 1 base and J gave up 1 base, with 14 bases separating them. There are 16 residues in the CDR3. Germline assignment: CDR1 LNHNV and CDR2 YYDKDF (reference sequence). CDR3 residues: CATSRGPAVASYEQYF. The CDR3 DNA follows: TGTGCCACCAGCAGAGGTCCGGCAGTCGCATCCTACGAGCAGTACTTC.

The rearrangement joins TRBV5-1 to TRBJ2-1; D gene unclear. CDR3 length equals 14 residues. The germline CDR1 and CDR2 sequences are SGHRS and YFSETQ. V was clipped by 0 bases and J by 2 bases, with 6 bases between them. In DNA, the CDR3 is TGCGCCAGCAGCTTGGGACAAACCTACAATGAGCAGTTCTTC. Its protein is CASSLGQTYNEQFF.

This clone was detected only once. The chain joins TRBV19 to TRBJ2-7; 7 nucleotides align to TRBD1. Trimming took 6 bases from V and 6 from J; bases not matched to a gene: 17. The CDR3 sequence is 16 residues long. Germline values: CDR1 LNHDA, CDR2 SQIVND (reference sequence). The CDR3: CASSNRPGQLLTEQYF. CDR3 in DNA: TGTGCCAGTAGCAACAGACCGGGACAGCTACTTACCGAGCAGTACTTC.

This chain uses TRBV4-1 with TRBJ1-1, with D maybe TRBD1 (5 bases). CDR1 MGHRA and CDR2 YSYEKL come from the germline V gene. V gave up 0 bases and J gave up 3 bases, with 20 bases separating them. The CDR3 spans 18 residues. CDR3 sequence: CASSQDLGGNVRDTEAFF. CDR3 sequence (DNA): TGCGCCAGCAGCCAAGATCTGGGGGGGAACGTTCGGGACACTGAAGCTTTCTTT.

V gene TRBV5-1 combines with J gene TRBJ1-1; perhaps TRBD1 as D (6 bases). Between the trimmed V and J ends, which lost 4 bases and 1 base, there was a span of 11 bases. CDR1 SGHRS and CDR2 YFSETQ come from the germline V gene. CDR3 length equals 14 residues. The CDR3 loop reads CASSRDNANTEAFF. The CDR3 bases are TGCGCCAGCAGCCGGGACAATGCGAACACTGAAGCTTTCTTT.

Only one count was recorded for this clone. V and J are TRBV5-4 and TRBJ1-1; D is unresolved. CDR1 is SGHNT, CDR2 YYREEE, per germline (reference sequence). V lost 4 bases, J lost 5 bases, and 15 bases lay in between. CDR3 length: 14 residues. CDR3 nucleotides: TGTGCCAGCAGCAGTGACGTAAGAGTAACTGAAGCTTTCTTT. Its translation is CASSSDVRVTEAFF.

This sequence joins TRBV12-5 and TRBJ2-5; 11 bases fit TRBD1. The ends lost 6 bases at V and 2 bases at J; junction bases unmatched: 8. This CDR3 comprises 16 residues. Germline-derived CDR1 and CDR2 are LGHNT and FRNRAP. CDR3 coding DNA: TGTGCTAGTGGCTTAGGGGGACAGGGGGTACAAGAGACCCAGTACTTC. This gives the protein CASGLGGQGVQETQYF.

The V and J genes are TRBV30 and TRBJ1-2; D may be TRBD1 (5 bases). This CDR3 has 12 residues. With 3 bases removed from V and 3 bases from J, the gap between germline ends came to 8 bases. The germline gives CDR1 GTSNPN, CDR2 SVGIG (reference sequence). The CDR3 region has the DNA TGTGCCTGGAGGACAGCTGACTATGGCTACACCTTC. Translating it yields CAWRTADYGYTF. Complete variable domain (other parts from reference TRBV30 and TRBJ1-2): SQTIHQWPATLVQPVGSPLSLECTVEGTSNPNLYWYRQAAGRGLQLLFYSVGIGQISSEVPQNLSASRPQDRQFILSSKKLLLSDSGFYLCAWRTADYGYTFGSGTRLTVV.

The gene calls are TRBV30 and TRBJ1-5; 9 bases map to TRBD1. V trimming: 7 bases; J trimming: 5 bases; junction bases outside the gene matches: 18. Germline CDR1 reads GTSNPN; CDR2 reads SVGIG (reference sequence). The CDR3 is made up of 17 amino acids. CDR3 in amino acids: CAYTGQGFGVADQPQHF. The CDR3 region has the DNA TGTGCCTATACGGGACAGGGATTTGGGGTTGCGGATCAGCCCCAGCATTTT.

This chain uses TRBV30 with TRBJ2-3, with unresolved D. The germline CDR1 and CDR2 sequences are GTSNPN and SVGIG (reference sequence). Between the trimmed V and J ends, which lost 0 bases and 0 bases, there was a span of 13 bases. This CDR3 region has 16 residues. The CDR3 sequence: CAWSVLRPSSTDTQYF. The CDR3 DNA follows: TGTGCCTGGAGTGTACTTAGGCCTTCTAGCACAGATACGCAGTATTTT.

This clone was observed a single time. This rearrangement joins TRBV6-1 to TRBJ2-1; D perhaps matches TRBD1 (6 bases). The germline gives CDR1 MNHNS, CDR2 SASEGT. This CDR3 spans 12 amino acids. V was shortened by 8 bases and J by 4 bases, with 9 bases between the two germline ends. The CDR3 nucleotides are TGTGCCAGCCGTAGGGGGTACAATGAGCAGTTCTTC. This encodes CASRRGYNEQFF.

CDR3 nucleotides: TGTGCCATCAGTGAGAGCGCCGGGGAGCTGTTTTTT. Translation gives CAISESAGELFF. The J gene is TRBJ2-2, the V gene TRBV10-3; D gene unclear. Germline CDR1 ENHRY, CDR2 SYGVKD. The CDR3 covers 12 residues. V was cut by 2 bases and J by 6 bases, with 4 bases left in between.

On this clone: The junction departs from the called germline gene at one end, perhaps through a read error. This chain uses TRBV11-3 with TRBJ1-1; D remains ambiguous. The length of the CDR3 is 13 residues. Germline assignment: CDR1 SGHNT and CDR2 YENEEA. Here the CDR3 reads CASSIDGRAEAFF. The CDR3 DNA follows: TGTGCCAGCAGCATAGACGGCCGCGCTGAAGCTTTCTTT.

The CDR3 region is CASSAWDRPYEKLFF. CDR3 coding DNA: TGTGCCAGCAGCGCCTGGGACAGGCCCTATGAAAAACTGTTTTTT. This chain joins TRBV9 and TRBJ1-4, with 8 nucleotides matching TRBD1. The germline gives CDR1 SGDLS, CDR2 YYNGEE. Trimming took 3 bases from V and 6 from J; bases not matched to a gene: 7. This CDR3 contains 15 residues.

V is TRBV15 and J is TRBJ1-2; unclear D gene. V lost 0 bases and J 4 bases, leaving 15 bases between the germline ends. The germline gives CDR1 LNHNV, CDR2 YYDKDF (reference sequence). The CDR3 spans 16 residues. CDR3: CATSRDRVPKAYGYTF. In nucleotides, the CDR3 is TGTGCCACCAGCAGAGACCGGGTCCCAAAGGCCTATGGCTACACCTTC.

CDR3 DNA sequence: TGTGCCAGCAGTTTACTACGGGTATACGAGCAGTACTTC. Translating gives CASSLLRVYEQYF. The chain couples TRBV28 to TRBJ2-7, with D hard to call. V shed 2 bases and J shed 4 bases, with 9 bases lying between them. This CDR3 is built from 13 residues. CDR1 MDHEN and CDR2 SYDVKM come from the germline V gene.

The rearrangement links TRBV4-1 to TRBJ1-3; D call uncertain. CDR1 and CDR2 (germline): MGHRA, YSYEKL. The V end lost 2 bases, the J end lost 4 bases, and 9 bases lay between the germline ends. There are 14 residues in the CDR3. CDR3 sequence: CASSQMRLGNTIYF. CDR3 sequence (DNA): TGCGCCAGCAGCCAAATGCGCCTAGGAAACACCATATATTTT.

This sequence joins TRBV6-6 and TRBJ1-5; D uncertain. This CDR3 is 15 amino acids long. Trimming stripped 0 bases from V and 0 bases from J, with 6 bases between. CDR1 is MNHNY and CDR2 is SVGAGI in the germline V gene (reference sequence). The CDR3 region is CASSYSADSNQPQHF. CDR3 nucleotides: TGTGCCAGCAGTTACTCCGCGGATAGCAATCAGCCCCAGCATTTT.

The sample holds a few counts of this clone. The J gene is TRBJ2-3, the V gene TRBV4-1; D remains unclear. The CDR3 has 13 amino acids. Per germline, CDR1 MGHRA and CDR2 YSYEKL. Trimming cost V 5 bases and J 2 bases, with 8 bases left between them. CDR3 nucleotides: TGCGCCAGCAGCTTTACGTACACAGATACGCAGTATTTT. Amino acids: CASSFTYTDTQYF.

This clone was counted once. This rearrangement joins TRBV15 to TRBJ1-6, with 10 bases matching TRBD1. Germline V gene lookup returns CDR1 LNHNV and CDR2 YYDKDF (reference sequence). This CDR3 spans 16 amino acids. V shed 4 bases and J 8 bases; nucleotides not matched to a gene: 8. CDR3 region: CATSIDRGRPHSPLHF. The CDR3 bases are TGTGCCACCAGCATAGACAGGGGGCGCCCGCATTCACCCCTCCACTTT.

The chain joins TRBV19 to TRBJ1-1; D is unclear. Per the germline V gene, CDR1 is LNHDA and CDR2 is SQIVND (reference sequence). There are 12 residues in the CDR3. Trimming cost V 3 bases and J 9 bases, with 11 bases left between them. CDR3 nucleotide sequence: TGTGCCAGTAGTATCTCCGGGTTTCAAGCTTTCTTT. This translates into CASSISGFQAFF.

The chain couples TRBV25-1 to TRBJ1-4; no clear D gene. Germline values: CDR1 MGHDK, CDR2 SYGVNS. The length of the CDR3 is 17 residues. V was pared by 3 bases and J by 7 bases, with 21 bases between. CDR3 nucleotides: TGTGCCAGCAGTGACCTGCCGGGAGGGCGAGTTCCTGAAAAACTGTTTTTT. It translates to CASSDLPGGRVPEKLFF.

This chain connects TRBV18 to TRBJ1-2; a weak D match, TRBD1 (6 bases). The CDR3 runs 15 residues. Germline V lookup: CDR1 KGHSH, CDR2 LQKENI. Trimming took 2 bases from V and 4 from J, leaving 14 bases between them. The DNA of the CDR3 is TGTGCCAGCTCACCAGCGACAGGTTTAGGCTATGGCTACACCTTC. Translated: CASSPATGLGYGYTF.

The chain combines TRBV19 with TRBJ1-4; D ambiguous. The germline CDR1 and CDR2 sequences are LNHDA and SQIVND (reference sequence). V gave up 4 bases and J gave up 3 bases, with 15 bases separating them. This CDR3 region has 16 residues. The CDR3 DNA reads TGTGCCAGTAGTACCCCCGCCCGGGCACCTAATGAAAAACTGTTTTTT. It is translated as CASSTPARAPNEKLFF.

The chain employs TRBV6-5 and TRBJ2-7; D is unresolved. Trimming stripped 5 bases from V and 3 bases from J, with 14 bases between. Germline lookup yields CDR1 MNHEY and CDR2 SVGAGI. CDR3 length: 14 amino acids. CDR3 sequence reads: CASSEGPGVYEQYF. As DNA, the CDR3 is TGTGCCAGCAGTGAAGGTCCCGGCGTCTACGAGCAGTACTTC.

V and J are TRBV10-3 and TRBJ1-1; D remains ambiguous. In germline, CDR1 is ENHRY, CDR2 SYGVKD. There are 13 residues in the CDR3. Trimming cost V 0 bases and J 5 bases, with 7 bases left between them. CDR3 region: CAISESGGTEAFF. The CDR3 region has the DNA TGTGCCATCAGTGAGTCAGGAGGAACTGAAGCTTTCTTT.

V usage is TRBV10-3 and J usage is TRBJ2-1; maybe TRBD2 (8 bases). The CDR3 is 14 amino acids. V gave up 10 bases and J gave up 3 bases, with 16 bases separating them. CDR1 and CDR2 (germline): ENHRY, SYGVKD. The CDR3 spells CATGGDSFYNEQFF. For the CDR3, the DNA is TGTGCCACCGGGGGGGACAGCTTCTACAATGAGCAGTTCTTC.

J is TRBJ2-3 and V is TRBV28; no clear D gene. V was cut by 5 bases and J by 5 bases, with 2 bases left in between. The CDR3 length is 10 residues. CDR1 MDHEN and CDR2 SYDVKM come from the germline V gene. Written as DNA, the CDR3 is TGTGCCAGCAGTGAAGATACGCAGTATTTT. Its protein is CASSEDTQYF. The full variable domain, rest sourced from reference TRBV28 and TRBJ2-3, is DVKVTQSSRYLVKRTGEKVFLECVQDMDHENMFWYRQDPGLGLRLIYFSYDVKMKEKGDIPEGYSVSREKKERFSLILESASTNQTSMYLCASSEDTQYFGPGTRLTVL.